This TCR beta chain is from a study of a mutant IDH1 vaccine in newly diagnosed glioma. The time point here: week 23, last vaccination. Each dose delivered 300 ug of mutant IDH1 20-mer peptide subcutaneously with imiquimod. Sequencing used immunoSEQ multiplex PCR; TCRdb keeps in-frame clones, though not all of them. The table lists 60,000 to 100,000 clones, more than 80% of them singletons. Per germline, CDR1 SGHAT and CDR2 FQNNGV. The CDR3 sequence is 15 residues long. The V end lost 1 base, the J end lost 2 bases, and 10 bases lay between the germline ends. The table lists this clone with a few counts. The antigen remains undetermined.

This sample comprised PBMCs, obtained from a glioma patient whose treatment included an IDH1 peptide vaccine. J is TRBJ2-3 and V is TRBV11-2; D may be TRBD1 (6 bases). This receptor was identified in a woman between 45 and 60 years old with glioma. DNA of the CDR3: TGTGCCAGCAGCTTAGTCAGGGGAGACACAGATACGCAGTATTTT. Its protein product is CASSLVRGDTDTQYF.